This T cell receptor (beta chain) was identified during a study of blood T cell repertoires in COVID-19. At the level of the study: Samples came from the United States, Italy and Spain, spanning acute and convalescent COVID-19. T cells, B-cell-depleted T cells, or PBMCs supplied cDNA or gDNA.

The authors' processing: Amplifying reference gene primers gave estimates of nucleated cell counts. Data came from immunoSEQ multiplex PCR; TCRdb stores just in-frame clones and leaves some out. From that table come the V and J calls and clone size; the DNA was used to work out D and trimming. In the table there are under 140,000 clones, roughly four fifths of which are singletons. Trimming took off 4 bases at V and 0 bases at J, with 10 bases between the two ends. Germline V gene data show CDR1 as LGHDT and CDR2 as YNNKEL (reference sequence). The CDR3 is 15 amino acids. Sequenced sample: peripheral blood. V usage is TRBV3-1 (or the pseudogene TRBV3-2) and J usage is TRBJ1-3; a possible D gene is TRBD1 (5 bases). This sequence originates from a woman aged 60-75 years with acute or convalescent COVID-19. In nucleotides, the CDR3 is TGTGCCAGCAGCCCCGACAGAACCTCTGGAAACACCATATATTTT. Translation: CASSPDRTSGNTIYF.